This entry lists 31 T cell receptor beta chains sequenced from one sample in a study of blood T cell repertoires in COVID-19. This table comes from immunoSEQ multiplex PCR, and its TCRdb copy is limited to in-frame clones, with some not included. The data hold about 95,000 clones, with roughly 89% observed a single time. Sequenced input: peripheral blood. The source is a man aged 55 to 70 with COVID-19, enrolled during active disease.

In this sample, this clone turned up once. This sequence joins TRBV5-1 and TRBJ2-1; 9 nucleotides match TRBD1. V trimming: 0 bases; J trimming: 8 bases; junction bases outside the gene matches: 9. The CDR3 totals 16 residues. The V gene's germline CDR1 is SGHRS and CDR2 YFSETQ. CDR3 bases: TGCGCCAGCAGCTTGGCCGTACAGGGGGCAGGGGATGAGCAGTTCTTC. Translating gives CASSLAVQGAGDEQFF.

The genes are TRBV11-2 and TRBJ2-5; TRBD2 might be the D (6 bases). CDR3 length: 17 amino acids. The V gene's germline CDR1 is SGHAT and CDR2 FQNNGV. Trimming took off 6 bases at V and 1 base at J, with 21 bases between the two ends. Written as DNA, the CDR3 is TGTGCCAGCAGACGTCCTAGGTCGGACTACCGCCAAGAGACCCAGTACTTC. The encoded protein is CASRRPRSDYRQETQYF.

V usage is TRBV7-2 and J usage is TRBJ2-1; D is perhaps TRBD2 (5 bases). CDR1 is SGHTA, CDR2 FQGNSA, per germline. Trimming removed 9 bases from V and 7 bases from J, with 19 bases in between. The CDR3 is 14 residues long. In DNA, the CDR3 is TGTGCCAGTAACGGCGGGTTTCGAATGAATGAGCAGTTCTTC. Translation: CASNGGFRMNEQFF.

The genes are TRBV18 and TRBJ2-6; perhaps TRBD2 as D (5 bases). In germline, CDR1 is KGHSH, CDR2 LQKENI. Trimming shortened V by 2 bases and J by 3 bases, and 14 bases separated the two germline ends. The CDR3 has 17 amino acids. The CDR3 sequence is CASSPTSEGLGANVLTF. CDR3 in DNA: TGTGCCAGCTCACCAACGAGTGAAGGACTTGGGGCCAACGTCCTGACTTTC.

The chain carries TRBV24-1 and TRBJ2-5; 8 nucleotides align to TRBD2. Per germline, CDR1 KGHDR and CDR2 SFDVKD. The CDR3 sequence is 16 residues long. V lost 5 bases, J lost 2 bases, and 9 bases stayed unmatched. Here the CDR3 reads CATSGEVAGQQETQYF. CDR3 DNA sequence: TGTGCCACCAGTGGGGAGGTAGCGGGGCAACAAGAGACCCAGTACTTC.

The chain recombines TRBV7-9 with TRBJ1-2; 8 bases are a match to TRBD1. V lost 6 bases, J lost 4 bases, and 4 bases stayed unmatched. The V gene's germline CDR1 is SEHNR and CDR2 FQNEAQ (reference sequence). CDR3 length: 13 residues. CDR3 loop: CASRTDRGYGYTF. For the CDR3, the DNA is TGTGCCAGCAGGACCGACAGGGGCTATGGCTACACCTTC.

CDR3 protein: CASSPGTSGRADTQYF. The CDR3 bases are TGTGCCAGCAGCCCAGGGACTAGCGGGAGAGCAGATACGCAGTATTTT. This chain joins TRBV5-4 and TRBJ2-3; TRBD2 agrees at 14 bases. V lost 4 bases and J lost 4; bases outside the gene matches: 5. The CDR3 runs 16 residues. Germline CDR1 reads SGHNT; CDR2 reads YYREEE (reference sequence).

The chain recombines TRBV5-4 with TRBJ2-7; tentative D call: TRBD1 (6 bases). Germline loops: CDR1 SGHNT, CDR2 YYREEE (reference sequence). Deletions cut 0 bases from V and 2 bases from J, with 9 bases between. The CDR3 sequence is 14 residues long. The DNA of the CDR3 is TGTGCCAGCAGCTTGGGACAGGATGCCTACGAGCAGTACTTC. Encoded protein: CASSLGQDAYEQYF.

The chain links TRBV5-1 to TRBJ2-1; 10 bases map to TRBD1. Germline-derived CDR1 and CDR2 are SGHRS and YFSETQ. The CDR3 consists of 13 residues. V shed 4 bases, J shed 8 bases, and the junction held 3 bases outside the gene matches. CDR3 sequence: CASSQGQGDEQFF. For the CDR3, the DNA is TGCGCCAGCAGCCAAGGACAGGGGGATGAGCAGTTCTTC.

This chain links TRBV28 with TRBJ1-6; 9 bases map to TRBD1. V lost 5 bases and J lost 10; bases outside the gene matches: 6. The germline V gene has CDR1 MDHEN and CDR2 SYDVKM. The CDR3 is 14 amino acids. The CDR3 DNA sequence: TGTGCCAGCAGTACAGGGGGCGTGAGATCACCCCTCCACTTT. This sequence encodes CASSTGGVRSPLHF. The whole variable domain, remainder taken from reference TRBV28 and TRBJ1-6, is DVKVTQSSRYLVKRTGEKVFLECVQDMDHENMFWYRQDPGLGLRLIYFSYDVKMKEKGDIPEGYSVSREKKERFSLILESASTNQTSMYLCASSTGGVRSPLHFGNGTRLTVT.

This CDR3 is CASSSDSSNQPQHF. In DNA, the CDR3 is TGTGCCAGCTCATCGGACAGCAGCAATCAGCCCCAGCATTTT. The J gene is TRBJ1-5, the V gene TRBV18, with a tentative D call TRBD1 (6 bases). The V end was cut by 5 bases, the J end by 1 base, with 9 bases between. This CDR3 is 14 amino acids long. Germline CDR1 and CDR2: KGHSH and LQKENI.

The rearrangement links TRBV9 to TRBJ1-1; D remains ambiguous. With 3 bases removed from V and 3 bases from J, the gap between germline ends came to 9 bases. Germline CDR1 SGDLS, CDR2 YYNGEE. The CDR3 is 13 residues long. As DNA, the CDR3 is TGTGCCAGCAGCGGAATGGAGGACACTGAAGCTTTCTTT. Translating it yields CASSGMEDTEAFF.

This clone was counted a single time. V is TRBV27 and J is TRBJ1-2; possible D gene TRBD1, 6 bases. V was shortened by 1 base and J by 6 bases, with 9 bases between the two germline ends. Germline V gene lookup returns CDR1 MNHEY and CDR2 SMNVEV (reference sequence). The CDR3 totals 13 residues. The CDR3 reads CASSLLQGHGYTF. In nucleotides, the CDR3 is TGTGCCAGCAGTTTATTACAGGGACATGGCTACACCTTC.

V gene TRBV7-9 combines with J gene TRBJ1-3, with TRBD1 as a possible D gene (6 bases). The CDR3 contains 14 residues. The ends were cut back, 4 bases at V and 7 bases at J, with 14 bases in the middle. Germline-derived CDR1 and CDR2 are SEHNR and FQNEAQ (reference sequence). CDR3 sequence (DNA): TGTGCCAGCAGCTCGACAGGTAGAGACAACACCATATATTTT. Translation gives CASSSTGRDNTIYF. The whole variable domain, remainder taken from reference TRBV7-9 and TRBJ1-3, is DTGVSQNPRHKITKRGQNVTFRCDPISEHNRLYWYRQTLGQGPEFLTYFQNEAQLEKSRLLSDRFSAERPKGSFSTLEIQRTEQGDSAMYLCASSSTGRDNTIYFGEGSWLTVV.

The CDR3 reads CASSPLGGSIEQYF. The CDR3 bases are TGTGCCAGCAGTCCGTTAGGCGGGAGTATCGAGCAGTACTTC. The chain recombines TRBV27 with TRBJ2-7; TRBD2 matches 7 bases. This CDR3 comprises 14 residues. The germline V gene has CDR1 MNHEY and CDR2 SMNVEV (reference sequence). The V segment lost 5 bases and the J segment 6 bases; nucleotides outside the gene matches: 10.

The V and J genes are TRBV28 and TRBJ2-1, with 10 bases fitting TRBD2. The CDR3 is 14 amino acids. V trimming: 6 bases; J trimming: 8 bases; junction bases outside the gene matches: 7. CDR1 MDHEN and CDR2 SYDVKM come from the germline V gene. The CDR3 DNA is TGTGCCAGCAGACCTAGCGGGAGATTTCATGAGCAGTTCTTC. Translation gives CASRPSGRFHEQFF. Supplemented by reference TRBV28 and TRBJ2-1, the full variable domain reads DVKVTQSSRYLVKRTGEKVFLECVQDMDHENMFWYRQDPGLGLRLIYFSYDVKMKEKGDIPEGYSVSREKKERFSLILESASTNQTSMYLCASRPSGRFHEQFFGPGTRLTVL.

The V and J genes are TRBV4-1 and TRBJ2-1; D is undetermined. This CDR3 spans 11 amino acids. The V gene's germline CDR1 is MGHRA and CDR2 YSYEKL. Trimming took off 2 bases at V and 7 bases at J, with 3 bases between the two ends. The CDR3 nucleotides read TGCGCCAGCAGCCAACATAATGAGCAGTTCTTC. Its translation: CASSQHNEQFF.

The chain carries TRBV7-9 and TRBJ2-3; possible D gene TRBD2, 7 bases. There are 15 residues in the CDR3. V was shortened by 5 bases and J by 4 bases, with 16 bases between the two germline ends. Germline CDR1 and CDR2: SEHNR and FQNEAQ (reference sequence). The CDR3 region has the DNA TGTGCCAGCAGCCTCCCGCGCGGGGGCGCAGATACGCAGTATTTT. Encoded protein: CASSLPRGGADTQYF.

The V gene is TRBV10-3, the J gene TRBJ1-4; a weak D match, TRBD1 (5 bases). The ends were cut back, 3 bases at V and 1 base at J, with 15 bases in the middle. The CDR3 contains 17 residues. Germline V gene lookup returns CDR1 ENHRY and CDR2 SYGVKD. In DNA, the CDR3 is TGTGCCATCAGTGAACGGTTTGACAGCCAAACTAATGAAAAACTGTTTTTT. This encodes CAISERFDSQTNEKLFF.

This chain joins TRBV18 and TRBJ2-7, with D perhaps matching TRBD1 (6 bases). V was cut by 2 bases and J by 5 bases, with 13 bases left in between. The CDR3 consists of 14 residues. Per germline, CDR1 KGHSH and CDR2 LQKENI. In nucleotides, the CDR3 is TGTGCCAGCTCACCATCTCACAGGGCCCACGAGCAGTACTTC. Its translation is CASSPSHRAHEQYF.

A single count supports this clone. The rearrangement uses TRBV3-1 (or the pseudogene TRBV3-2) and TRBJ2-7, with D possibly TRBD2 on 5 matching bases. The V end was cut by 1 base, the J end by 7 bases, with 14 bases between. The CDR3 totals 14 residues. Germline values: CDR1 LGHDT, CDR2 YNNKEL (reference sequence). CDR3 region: CASSQGGPVGEQYF. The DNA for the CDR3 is TGTGCCAGCAGCCAAGGCGGGCCCGTCGGGGAGCAGTACTTC.

The CDR3 spells CASSNRENTEAFF. DNA of the CDR3: TGTGCCAGCAGCAACAGGGAAAACACTGAAGCTTTCTTT. V and J are TRBV7-9 and TRBJ1-1; tentative D call: TRBD1 (6 bases). The germline gives CDR1 SEHNR, CDR2 FQNEAQ (reference sequence). The CDR3 consists of 13 residues. Trimming took off 5 bases at V and 2 bases at J, with 9 bases between the two ends. The full variable domain, completed using reference TRBV7-9 and TRBJ1-1, is DTGVSQNPRHKITKRGQNVTFRCDPISEHNRLYWYRQTLGQGPEFLTYFQNEAQLEKSRLLSDRFSAERPKGSFSTLEIQRTEQGDSAMYLCASSNRENTEAFFGQGTRLTVV.

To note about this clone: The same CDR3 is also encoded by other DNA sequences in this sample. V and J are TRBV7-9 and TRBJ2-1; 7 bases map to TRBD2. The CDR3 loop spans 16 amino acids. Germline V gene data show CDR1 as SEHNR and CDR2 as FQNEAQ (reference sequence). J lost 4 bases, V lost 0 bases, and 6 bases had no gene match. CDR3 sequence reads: CASSLARGGSYNEQFF. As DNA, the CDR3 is TGTGCCAGCAGCTTAGCCCGCGGCGGGAGTTACAATGAGCAGTTCTTC.

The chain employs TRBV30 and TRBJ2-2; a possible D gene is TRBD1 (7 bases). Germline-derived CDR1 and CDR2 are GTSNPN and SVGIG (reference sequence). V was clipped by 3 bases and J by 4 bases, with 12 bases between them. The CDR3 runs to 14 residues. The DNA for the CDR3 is TGTGCCTGGAGGGCAGGGGGGACCACCGGGGAGCTGTTTTTT. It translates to CAWRAGGTTGELFF.

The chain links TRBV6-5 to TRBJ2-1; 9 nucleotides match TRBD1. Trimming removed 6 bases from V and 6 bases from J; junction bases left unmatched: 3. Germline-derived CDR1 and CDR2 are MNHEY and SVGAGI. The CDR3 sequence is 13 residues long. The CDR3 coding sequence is TGTGCCAGCAGACGGGGACAGGGCAATGAGCAGTTCTTC. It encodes CASRRGQGNEQFF.

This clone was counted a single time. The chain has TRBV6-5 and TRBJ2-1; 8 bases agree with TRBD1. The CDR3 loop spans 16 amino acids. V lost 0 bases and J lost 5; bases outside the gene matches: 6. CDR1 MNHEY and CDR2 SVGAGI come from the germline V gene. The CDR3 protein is CASSYSGQAPNNEQFF. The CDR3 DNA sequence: TGTGCCAGCAGTTACTCGGGACAGGCCCCGAACAATGAGCAGTTCTTC.

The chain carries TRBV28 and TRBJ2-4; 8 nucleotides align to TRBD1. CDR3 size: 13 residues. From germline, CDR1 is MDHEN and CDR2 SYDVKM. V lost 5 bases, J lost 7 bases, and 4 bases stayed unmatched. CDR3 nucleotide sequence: TGTGCCAGCAGTCTGGGACAGGATAACATTCAGTACTTC. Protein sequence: CASSLGQDNIQYF.

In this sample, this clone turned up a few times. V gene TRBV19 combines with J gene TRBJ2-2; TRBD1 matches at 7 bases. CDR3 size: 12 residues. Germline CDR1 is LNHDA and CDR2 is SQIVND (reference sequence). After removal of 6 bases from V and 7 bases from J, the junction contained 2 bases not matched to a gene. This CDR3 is CASRQGIGELFF. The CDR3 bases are TGTGCCAGTAGACAGGGGATCGGGGAGCTGTTTTTT.

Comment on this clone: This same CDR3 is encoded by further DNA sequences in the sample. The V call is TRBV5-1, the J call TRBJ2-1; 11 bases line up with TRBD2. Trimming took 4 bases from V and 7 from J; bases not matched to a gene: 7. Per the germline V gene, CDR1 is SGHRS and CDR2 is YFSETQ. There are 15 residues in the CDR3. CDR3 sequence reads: CASSLTSGSNNEQFF. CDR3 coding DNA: TGCGCCAGCAGCCTAACTAGCGGGAGTAATAATGAGCAGTTCTTC.

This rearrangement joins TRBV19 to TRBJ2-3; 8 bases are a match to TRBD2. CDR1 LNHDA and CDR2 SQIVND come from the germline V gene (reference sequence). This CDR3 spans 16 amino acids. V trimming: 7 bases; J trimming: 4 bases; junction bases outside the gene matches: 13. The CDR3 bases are TGTGCCAGTAATACGGCAACGGGAGGGTTTGCAGATACGCAGTATTTT. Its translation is CASNTATGGFADTQYF. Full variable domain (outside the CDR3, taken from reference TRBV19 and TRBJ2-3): DGGITQSPKYLFRKEGQNVTLSCEQNLNHDAMYWYRQDPGQGLRLIYYSQIVNDFQKGDIAEGYSVSREKKESFPLTVTSAQKNPTAFYLCASNTATGGFADTQYFGPGTRLTVL.

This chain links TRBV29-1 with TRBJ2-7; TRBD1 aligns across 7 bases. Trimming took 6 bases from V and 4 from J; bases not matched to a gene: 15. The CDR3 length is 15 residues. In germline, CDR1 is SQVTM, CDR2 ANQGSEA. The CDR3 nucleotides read TGCAGCGTCCCGGACTGGAACAGGGGCTCGTACGAGCAGTACTTC. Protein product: CSVPDWNRGSYEQYF.